Given below is one T cell receptor (beta chain) in context. Its antigen is unidentified. This sample is part of a study of human T cells and chemical hapten exposure. Study at large: Donors were sensitized with 2% DPC on the upper inner arm. Study-level findings and limits: Expanded TCRs were compared with controls, and the expanded TCRs formed significantly more large CDR3 similarity clusters.

The time point: pre-sensitization, week 0. As for treatment: therapeutic diphenylcyclopropenone sensitization with weekly scalp DPC. Individual cDNA molecules each carried unique molecular identifiers attached by the library. MiXCR was run by TCRdb on the RACE reads, yielding one entry per CDR3 protein. Seen here are around 56,000 distinct CDR3 sequences, 9.9% observed once, and the top ten hold around 10%. Per germline, CDR1 MDHEN and CDR2 SYDVKM. Between the trimmed V and J ends, which lost 6 bases and 3 bases, there was a span of 5 bases. The CDR3 is 11 residues long. This chain uses TRBV28 with TRBJ2-5; D gene uncertain. This clonotype was obtained from a man aged 40-49 years with alopecia areata. Some clones in this sample may be carry-over from other donors' samples. Sequencing used whole blood, obtained in connection with sensitization to the hapten diphenylcyclopropenone (DPC). This chain's CDR3 is CASRREETQYF. The CDR3 coding sequence is TGTGCCAGCAGAAGGGAAGAGACCCAGTACTTC.